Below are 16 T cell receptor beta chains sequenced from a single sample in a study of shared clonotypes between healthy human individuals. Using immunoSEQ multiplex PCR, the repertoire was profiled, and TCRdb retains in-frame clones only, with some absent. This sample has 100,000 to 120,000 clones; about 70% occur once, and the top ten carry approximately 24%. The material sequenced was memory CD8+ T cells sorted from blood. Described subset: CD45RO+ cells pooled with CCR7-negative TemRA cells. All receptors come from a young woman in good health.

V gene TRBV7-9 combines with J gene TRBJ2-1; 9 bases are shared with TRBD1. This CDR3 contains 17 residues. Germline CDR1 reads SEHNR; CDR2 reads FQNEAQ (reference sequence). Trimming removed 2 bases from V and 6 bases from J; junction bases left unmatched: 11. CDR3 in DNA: TGTGCCAGCAGCTTACTAATGCGACAGGGGGAATCCAATGAGCAGTTCTTC. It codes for CASSLLMRQGESNEQFF.

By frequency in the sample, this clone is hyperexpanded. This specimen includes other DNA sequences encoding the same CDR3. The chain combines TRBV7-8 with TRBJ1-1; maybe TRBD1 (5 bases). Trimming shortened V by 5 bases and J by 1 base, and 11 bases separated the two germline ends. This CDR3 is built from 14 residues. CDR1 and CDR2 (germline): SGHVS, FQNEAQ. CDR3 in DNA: TGTGCCAGCAGCGCCTCGACAGAGAACACTGAAGCTTTCTTT. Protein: CASSASTENTEAFF. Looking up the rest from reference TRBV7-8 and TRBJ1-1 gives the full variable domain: GAGVSQSPRYKVAKRGQDVALRCDPISGHVSLFWYQQALGQGPEFLTYFQNEAQLDKSGLPSDRFFAERPEGSVSTLKIQRTQQEDSAVYLCASSASTENTEAFFGQGTRLTVV.

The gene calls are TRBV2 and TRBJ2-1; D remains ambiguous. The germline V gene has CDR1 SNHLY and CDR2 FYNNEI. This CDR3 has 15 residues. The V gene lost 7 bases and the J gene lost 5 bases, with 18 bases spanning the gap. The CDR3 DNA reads TGTGCCAGCATGCGAATTTTTGTGTCGGACAATGAGCAGTTCTTC. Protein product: CASMRIFVSDNEQFF.

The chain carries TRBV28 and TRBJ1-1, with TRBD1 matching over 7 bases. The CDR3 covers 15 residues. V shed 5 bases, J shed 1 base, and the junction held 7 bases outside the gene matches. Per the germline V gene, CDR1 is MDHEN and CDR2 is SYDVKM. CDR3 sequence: CASSPRQGGNTEAFF. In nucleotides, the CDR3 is TGTGCCAGCAGTCCCCGGCAGGGGGGGAACACTGAAGCTTTCTTT.

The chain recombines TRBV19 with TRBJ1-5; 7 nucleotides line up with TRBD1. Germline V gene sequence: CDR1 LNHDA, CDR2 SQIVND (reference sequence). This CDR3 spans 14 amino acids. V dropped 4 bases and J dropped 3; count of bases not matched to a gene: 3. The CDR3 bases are TGTGCCAGTAGTACAGGACAGGTCAATCAGCCCCAGCATTTT. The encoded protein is CASSTGQVNQPQHF.

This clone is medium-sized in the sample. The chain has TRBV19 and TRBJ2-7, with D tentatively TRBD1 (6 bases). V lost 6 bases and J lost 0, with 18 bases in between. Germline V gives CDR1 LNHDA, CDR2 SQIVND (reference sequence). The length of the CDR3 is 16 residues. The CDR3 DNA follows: TGTGCCAGTAGCCCGGACAGACCCTTCAGCTCCTACGAGCAGTACTTC. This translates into CASSPDRPFSSYEQYF.

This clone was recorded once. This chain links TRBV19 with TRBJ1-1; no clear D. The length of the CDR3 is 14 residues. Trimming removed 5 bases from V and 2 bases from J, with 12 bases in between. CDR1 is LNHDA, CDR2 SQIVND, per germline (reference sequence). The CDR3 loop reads CASSLSGINTEAFF. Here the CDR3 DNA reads TGTGCCAGTAGTCTTAGCGGGATCAACACTGAAGCTTTCTTT.

CDR3 in DNA: TGCAGCGTTTCGGGTCTGGGGGGTTTAGGCTTTAGCAATCAGCCCCAGCATTTT. Encoded protein: CSVSGLGGLGFSNQPQHF. J is TRBJ1-5 and V is TRBV29-1; maybe TRBD1 (5 bases). Germline V gene sequence: CDR1 SQVTM, CDR2 ANQGSEA. With 5 bases removed from V and 0 bases from J, the gap between germline ends came to 23 bases. The CDR3 has 18 amino acids.

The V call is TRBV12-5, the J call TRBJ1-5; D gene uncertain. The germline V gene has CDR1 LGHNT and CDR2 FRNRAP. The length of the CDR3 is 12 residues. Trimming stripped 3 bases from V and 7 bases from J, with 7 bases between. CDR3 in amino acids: CASGFDGQPQHF. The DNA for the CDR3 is TGTGCTAGTGGTTTCGATGGCCAGCCCCAGCATTTT.

The CDR3 nucleotides read TGCGCCAGCAGCCTCGGGACTAGCGGGAGTCACGAGCAGTACTTC. It yields the protein CASSLGTSGSHEQYF. The chain is built from TRBV4-1 and TRBJ2-7, with 14 nucleotides matching TRBD2. Germline trimming cut 4 bases from V and 5 bases from J; bases unmatched to any gene: 4. The CDR3 spans 15 residues. Germline-derived CDR1 and CDR2 are MGHRA and YSYEKL.

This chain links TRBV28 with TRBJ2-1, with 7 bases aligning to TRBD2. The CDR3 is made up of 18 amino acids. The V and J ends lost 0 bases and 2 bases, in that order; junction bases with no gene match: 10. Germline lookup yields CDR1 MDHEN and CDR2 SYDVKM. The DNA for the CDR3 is TGTGCCAGCAGTTTATGGCACGTGGGAGGGCCGCCCTACAATGAGCAGTTCTTC. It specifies CASSLWHVGGPPYNEQFF.

The DNA for the CDR3 is TGTGCCAGCAGCTTGGTGCGAGAAACATCCTACGAGCAGTACTTC. Amino acid sequence: CASSLVRETSYEQYF. The chain employs TRBV7-9 and TRBJ2-7; D not resolved. The germline V and J ends were trimmed by 3 bases and 1 base, with 13 bases remaining between them. The CDR3 totals 15 residues. The germline V gene has CDR1 SEHNR and CDR2 FQNEAQ (reference sequence).

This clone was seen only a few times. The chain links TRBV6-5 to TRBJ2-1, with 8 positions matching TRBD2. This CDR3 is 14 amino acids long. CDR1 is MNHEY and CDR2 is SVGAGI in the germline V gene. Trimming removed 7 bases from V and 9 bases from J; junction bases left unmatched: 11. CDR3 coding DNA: TGTGCCAGCACCGGGACTAGTGTGTTGGGTGAGCAGTTCTTC. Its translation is CASTGTSVLGEQFF.

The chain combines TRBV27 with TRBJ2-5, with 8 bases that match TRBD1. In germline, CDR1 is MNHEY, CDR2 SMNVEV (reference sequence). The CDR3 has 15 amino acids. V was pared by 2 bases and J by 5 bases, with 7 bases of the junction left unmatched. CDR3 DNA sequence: TGTGCCAGCAGTTTAGGGACAGGAGCCAGGGAGACCCAGTACTTC. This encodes CASSLGTGARETQYF.

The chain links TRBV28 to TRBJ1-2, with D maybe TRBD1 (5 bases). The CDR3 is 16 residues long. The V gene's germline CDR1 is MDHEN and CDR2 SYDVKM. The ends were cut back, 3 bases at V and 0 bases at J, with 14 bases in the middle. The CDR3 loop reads CASSFRGGRANYGYTF. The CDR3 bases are TGTGCCAGCAGTTTTAGGGGAGGTCGAGCTAACTATGGCTACACCTTC.

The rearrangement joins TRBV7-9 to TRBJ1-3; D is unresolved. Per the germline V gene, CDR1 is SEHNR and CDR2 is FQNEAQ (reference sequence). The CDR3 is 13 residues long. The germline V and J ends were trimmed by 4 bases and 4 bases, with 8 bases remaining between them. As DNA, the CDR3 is TGTGCCAGCAGCTCCATGAGGGGAAACACCATATATTTT. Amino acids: CASSSMRGNTIYF.